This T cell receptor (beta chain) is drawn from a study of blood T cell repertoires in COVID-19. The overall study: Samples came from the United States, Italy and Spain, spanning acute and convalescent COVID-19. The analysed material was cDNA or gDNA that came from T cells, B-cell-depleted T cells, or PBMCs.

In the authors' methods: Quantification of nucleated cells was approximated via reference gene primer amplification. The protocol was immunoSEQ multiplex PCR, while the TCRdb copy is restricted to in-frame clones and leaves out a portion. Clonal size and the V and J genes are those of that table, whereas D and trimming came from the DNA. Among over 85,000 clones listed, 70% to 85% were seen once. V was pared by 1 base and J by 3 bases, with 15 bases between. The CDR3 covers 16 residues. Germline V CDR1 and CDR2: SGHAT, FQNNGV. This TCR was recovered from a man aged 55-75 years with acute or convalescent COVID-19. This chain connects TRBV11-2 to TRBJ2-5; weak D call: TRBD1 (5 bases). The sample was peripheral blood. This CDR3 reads CASSLGLARAEETQYF. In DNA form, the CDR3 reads TGTGCCAGCAGCTTAGGACTCGCCAGGGCGGAAGAGACCCAGTACTTC. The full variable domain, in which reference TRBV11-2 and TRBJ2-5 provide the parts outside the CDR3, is EAGVAQSPRYKIIEKRQSVAFWCNPISGHATLYWYQQILGQGPKLLIQFQNNGVVDDSQLPKDRFSAERLKGVDSTLKIQPAKLEDSAVYLCASSLGLARAEETQYFGPGTRLLVL.